This T cell receptor (beta chain) comes out of a study of blood T cell repertoires in COVID-19. Study context: Sample material is recorded as cDNA or gDNA derived from T cells, B-cell-depleted T cells, or PBMCs.

Under the authors' procedure: It was from reference gene primer amplification that nucleated cell counts were estimated. The protocol was immunoSEQ multiplex PCR, while the TCRdb copy is restricted to in-frame clones and leaves out a portion. For V, J and clone size, that table is used; D and trimming come from the DNA. The top ten hold around a third of the sample, which has some 46,000 clones, 80% to 90% seen once. The specimen was peripheral blood. This clonotype originated in a woman of 80 years or more with COVID-19, enrolled during active disease.

CDR3 in DNA: TGTGCCAGCAGCTTAACTGGCAGGGCCCCTGAGCAGTTCTTC. Protein: CASSLTGRAPEQFF. The chain links TRBV7-3 to TRBJ2-1; TRBD1 might be the D (5 bases). The CDR3 covers 14 residues. V was pared by 0 bases and J by 9 bases, with 12 bases between. CDR1 and CDR2 (germline): SGHTA, FQGTGA.